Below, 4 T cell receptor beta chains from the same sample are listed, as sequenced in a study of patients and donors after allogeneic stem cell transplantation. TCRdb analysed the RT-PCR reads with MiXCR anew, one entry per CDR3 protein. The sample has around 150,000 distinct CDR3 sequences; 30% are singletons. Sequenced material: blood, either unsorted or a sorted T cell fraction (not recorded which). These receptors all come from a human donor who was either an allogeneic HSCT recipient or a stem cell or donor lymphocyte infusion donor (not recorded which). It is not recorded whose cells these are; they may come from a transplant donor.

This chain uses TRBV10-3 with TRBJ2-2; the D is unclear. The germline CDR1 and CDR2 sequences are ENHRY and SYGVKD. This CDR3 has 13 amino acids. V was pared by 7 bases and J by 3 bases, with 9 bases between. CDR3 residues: CAITKSYTGELFF. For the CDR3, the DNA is TGTGCCATCACCAAGTCGTACACCGGGGAGCTGTTTTTT.

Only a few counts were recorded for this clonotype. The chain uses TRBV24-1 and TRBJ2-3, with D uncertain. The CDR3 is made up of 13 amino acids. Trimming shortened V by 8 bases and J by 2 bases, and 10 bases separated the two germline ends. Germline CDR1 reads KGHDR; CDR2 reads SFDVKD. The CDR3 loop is CATNSRYTDTQYF. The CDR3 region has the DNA TGTGCCACCAACTCGCGGTACACAGATACGCAGTATTTT.

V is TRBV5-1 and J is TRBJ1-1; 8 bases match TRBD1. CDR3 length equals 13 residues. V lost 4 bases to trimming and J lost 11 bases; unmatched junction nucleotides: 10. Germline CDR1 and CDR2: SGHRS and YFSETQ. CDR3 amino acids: CASSPRTGIEAFF. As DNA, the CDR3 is TGCGCCAGCAGCCCCCGGACAGGGATCGAGGCTTTCTTT.

The CDR3 loop is CASSYSGGGQETQYF. The CDR3 bases are TGTGCCAGCAGTTACTCAGGGGGGGGCCAAGAGACCCAGTACTTC. The genes are TRBV6-5 and TRBJ2-5; D may be TRBD2 (7 bases). The germline V gene encodes CDR1 MNHEY and CDR2 SVGAGI. V was pared by 0 bases and J by 1 base, with 9 bases between. CDR3 length: 15 residues.